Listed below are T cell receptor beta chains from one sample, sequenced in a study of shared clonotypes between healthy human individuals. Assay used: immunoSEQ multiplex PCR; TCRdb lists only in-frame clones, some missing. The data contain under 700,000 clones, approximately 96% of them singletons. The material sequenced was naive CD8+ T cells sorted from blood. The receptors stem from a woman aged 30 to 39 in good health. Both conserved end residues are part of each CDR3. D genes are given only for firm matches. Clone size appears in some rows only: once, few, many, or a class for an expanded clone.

CDR3: CASSVGYGYTF; DNA: TGTGCCAGCAGCGTTGGATATGGCTACACCTTC; V: TRBV9; J: TRBJ1-2; size: NA; D: NA
CDR3: CASSLGGGYEQYF; DNA: TGTGCCAGTAGCCTGGGGGGCGGATACGAGCAGTACTTC; V: TRBV19; J: TRBJ2-7; size: NA; D: NA
CDR3: CASSSQQLETTTFNEQFF; DNA: TGTGCCAGCAGCTCCCAGCAGCTCGAGACTACGACCTTCAATGAGCAGTTCTTC; V: TRBV7-3; J: TRBJ2-1; size: NA; D: NA
CDR3: CASSYSWDNQPQHF; DNA: TGTGCCAGCAGTTACTCGTGGGACAATCAGCCCCAGCATTTT; V: TRBV6-5; J: TRBJ1-5; size: NA; D: NA
CDR3: CASSLLGGTEAFF; DNA: TGTGCCAGCAGTTTATTGGGGGGTACTGAAGCTTTCTTT; V: TRBV27; J: TRBJ1-1; size: once; D: NA
CDR3: CAISQGSGTEAFF; DNA: TGTGCCATCAGTCAAGGGTCTGGAACTGAAGCTTTCTTT; V: TRBV10-3; J: TRBJ1-1; size: NA; D: NA
CDR3: CASSLEPGIAGVNEQFF; DNA: TGTGCCAGCAGCTTAGAACCCGGAATAGCGGGAGTCAATGAGCAGTTCTTC; V: TRBV7-9; J: TRBJ2-1; size: NA; D: TRBD2
CDR3: CASSILAGSSYEQYF; DNA: TGTGCCAGCAGTATACTAGCTGGGAGCTCCTACGAGCAGTACTTC; V: TRBV27; J: TRBJ2-7; size: NA; D: NA
CDR3: CASSPRFGELSYEQYF; DNA: TGTGCCAGCTCACCGAGATTTGGAGAATTGTCCTACGAGCAGTACTTC; V: TRBV18; J: TRBJ2-7; size: NA; D: NA
CDR3: CASSLGLTPKQYF; DNA: TGTGCCAGCAGTCTAGGACTGACGCCCAAGCAGTACTTC; V: TRBV28; J: TRBJ2-7; size: NA; D: NA
CDR3: CASSGPLAGVTGELFF; DNA: TGTGCCAGCAGCGGGCCACTAGCGGGGGTTACCGGGGAGCTGTTTTTT; V: TRBV9; J: TRBJ2-2; size: NA; D: TRBD2
CDR3: CASSPDPYEQYF; DNA: TGTGCCAGCAGTCCCGACCCTTACGAGCAGTACTTC; V: TRBV7-6; J: TRBJ2-7; size: NA; D: NA
CDR3: CASRAEGAIFRATNEKLFF; DNA: TGTGCCAGCCGCGCGGAGGGGGCGATTTTTCGCGCAACTAATGAAAAACTGTTTTTT; V: TRBV28; J: TRBJ1-4; size: NA; D: TRBD1
CDR3: CASSPPGGTSLRTEAFF; DNA: TGTGCCAGCAGCCCTCCAGGGGGGACCTCACTTCGGACTGAAGCTTTCTTT; V: TRBV7-2; J: TRBJ1-1; size: NA; D: TRBD1
CDR3: CASSETGPGGLAKNIQYF; DNA: TGCGCCAGCAGCGAGACAGGGCCCGGTGGGCTAGCCAAAAACATTCAGTACTTC; V: TRBV5-1; J: TRBJ2-4; size: NA; D: TRBD1
CDR3: CAIRRDDYNEQFF; DNA: TGTGCCATCAGGCGGGACGACTACAATGAGCAGTTCTTC; V: TRBV10-3; J: TRBJ2-1; size: NA; D: NA
CDR3: CASSLAGGPTDTQYF; DNA: TGTGCCAGCAGCTTAGCGGGAGGGCCGACAGATACGCAGTATTTT; V: TRBV13; J: TRBJ2-3; size: NA; D: TRBD2
CDR3: CSVPGLAGAGANVLTF; DNA: TGCAGCGTTCCGGGACTAGCGGGAGCTGGGGCCAACGTCCTGACTTTC; V: TRBV29-1; J: TRBJ2-6; size: NA; D: TRBD2
CDR3: CASSSPGQGGYEQYF; DNA: TGTGCCAGCAGTTCACCGGGACAGGGGGGCTACGAGCAGTACTTC; V: TRBV7-9; J: TRBJ2-7; size: NA; D: TRBD1
CDR3: CASSEFAGTQYNEQFF; DNA: TGTGCCAGCAGTGAATTTGCGGGGACGCAATACAATGAGCAGTTCTTC; V: TRBV2; J: TRBJ2-1; size: NA; D: NA
CDR3: CASSILAGGPQETQYF; DNA: TGTGCCAGCAGCATTCTAGCGGGAGGGCCTCAAGAGACCCAGTACTTC; V: TRBV9; J: TRBJ2-5; size: NA; D: TRBD2
CDR3: CASSMAPGETQYF; DNA: TGTGCCAGCAGTATGGCTCCGGGAGAGACCCAGTACTTC; V: TRBV25-1; J: TRBJ2-5; size: NA; D: NA
CDR3: CASSLGRRLAYSTDTQYF; DNA: TGTGCCAGCAGCTTAGGCCGTAGACTAGCGTACAGCACAGATACGCAGTATTTT; V: TRBV13; J: TRBJ2-3; size: NA; D: TRBD2
CDR3: CASSLGTGPTNYGYTF; DNA: TGTGCCAGCAGCTTAGGGACAGGACCAACTAACTATGGCTACACCTTC; V: TRBV7-6; J: TRBJ1-2; size: NA; D: TRBD1
CDR3: CASSFTGEGFGEQYF; DNA: TGTGCCAGCAGCTTTACAGGGGAGGGATTCGGCGAGCAGTACTTC; V: TRBV7-9; J: TRBJ2-7; size: NA; D: NA
CDR3: CASSQVGYSGNTIYF; DNA: TGCGCCAGCAGCCAAGTTGGATACTCTGGAAACACCATATATTTT; V: TRBV4-1; J: TRBJ1-3; size: NA; D: NA
CDR3: CASSSGGLYEQYF; DNA: TGTGCCAGCAGTTCAGGGGGCCTCTACGAGCAGTACTTC; V: TRBV27; J: TRBJ2-7; size: NA; D: TRBD1
CDR3: CASTPLGDIDYEQYF; DNA: TGTGCCAGCACCCCTTTAGGGGACATAGACTACGAGCAGTACTTC; V: TRBV28; J: TRBJ2-7; size: NA; D: NA
CDR3: CASSSLGLELFF; DNA: TGTGCCAGCAGCTCCTTGGGACTGGAATTGTTTTTT; V: TRBV13; J: TRBJ1-4; size: NA; D: NA
CDR3: CASSLGFGEQYF; DNA: TGTGCCAGCAGCTTGGGTTTCGGCGAGCAGTACTTC; V: TRBV5-6; J: TRBJ2-7; size: NA; D: NA
CDR3: CASMGQGEHYGYTF; DNA: TGTGCCAGCATGGGTCAGGGGGAACACTATGGCTACACCTTC; V: TRBV2; J: TRBJ1-2; size: NA; D: TRBD1
CDR3: CASSLYSASQIQETQYF; DNA: TGTGCCAGCAGCTTGTATTCGGCCTCTCAGATCCAAGAGACCCAGTACTTC; V: TRBV5-4; J: TRBJ2-5; size: NA; D: NA
CDR3: CASSLWTGEEQYF; DNA: TGTGCCAGCAGCTTGTGGACAGGGGAAGAGCAGTACTTC; V: TRBV5-6; J: TRBJ2-7; size: NA; D: TRBD1
CDR3: CASSLRRERYEQYF; DNA: TGTGCCAGCAGCTTAAGACGGGAAAGGTACGAGCAGTACTTC; V: TRBV7-8; J: TRBJ2-7; size: NA; D: NA
CDR3: CASSIDRDREGYGYTF; DNA: TGTGCCAGTAGTATAGATCGAGACAGGGAGGGGTATGGCTACACCTTC; V: TRBV19; J: TRBJ1-2; size: NA; D: TRBD1
CDR3: CASSVGLAGVNNEQFF; DNA: TGTGCCAGCAGCGTAGGGCTAGCGGGAGTCAACAATGAGCAGTTCTTC; V: TRBV9; J: TRBJ2-1; size: once; D: TRBD2
CDR3: CASSPFMASGREATDTQYF; DNA: TGTGCCAGCAGCCCTTTTATGGCTAGCGGGAGGGAGGCCACAGATACGCAGTATTTT; V: TRBV28; J: TRBJ2-3; size: NA; D: TRBD2
CDR3: CASSYRGGETQYF; DNA: TGTGCCAGCAGTTACCGAGGGGGAGAGACCCAGTACTTC; V: TRBV5-4; J: TRBJ2-5; size: once; D: NA
CDR3: CASQDGGLTDTQYF; DNA: TGTGCCAGCCAAGACGGGGGGCTTACAGATACGCAGTATTTT; V: TRBV6-1; J: TRBJ2-3; size: NA; D: NA
CDR3: CASTGRHEQYF; DNA: TGTGCCAGCACCGGGCGGCACGAGCAGTACTTC; V: TRBV27; J: TRBJ2-7; size: NA; D: NA
CDR3: CASSQGLVNTEAFF; DNA: TGCGCCAGCAGCCAAGGGCTGGTGAACACTGAAGCTTTCTTT; V: TRBV4-1; J: TRBJ1-1; size: few; D: NA
CDR3: CASSLRTGNTGELFF; DNA: TGTGCCAGCAGTTTAAGAACGGGGAACACCGGGGAGCTGTTTTTT; V: TRBV27; J: TRBJ2-2; size: NA; D: NA
CDR3: CASSGLHEQYF; DNA: TGTGCCAGCAGCGGCCTTCACGAGCAGTACTTC; V: TRBV11-2; J: TRBJ2-7; size: NA; D: NA
CDR3: CASSLGSHSNQPQHF; DNA: TGTGCCAGCAGCTTAGGCAGCCATAGCAATCAGCCCCAGCATTTT; V: TRBV11-2; J: TRBJ1-5; size: NA; D: NA
CDR3: CAISEPGPTNEKLFF; DNA: TGTGCCATCAGTGAGCCGGGACCGACTAATGAAAAACTGTTTTTT; V: TRBV10-3; J: TRBJ1-4; size: NA; D: NA
CDR3: CASRVTGANYGYTF; DNA: TGTGCCAGCAGGGTGACAGGGGCTAACTATGGCTACACCTTC; V: TRBV9; J: TRBJ1-2; size: NA; D: TRBD1
CDR3: CASSFPPPGSPDTQYF; DNA: TGTGCCAGCAGCTTTCCCCCCCCGGGGAGCCCAGATACGCAGTATTTT; V: TRBV5-4; J: TRBJ2-3; size: NA; D: NA
CDR3: CASSSRVVGYEQYF; DNA: TGTGCCAGCAGCTCCAGGGTGGTCGGCTACGAGCAGTACTTC; V: TRBV7-8; J: TRBJ2-7; size: NA; D: NA
CDR3: CASIGTTQETQYF; DNA: TGTGCCAGCATCGGGACTACCCAAGAGACCCAGTACTTC; V: TRBV2; J: TRBJ2-5; size: NA; D: TRBD2
CDR3: CASSQDRDNYEQYF; DNA: TGTGCCAGCAGCCAAGACCGGGACAACTACGAGCAGTACTTC; V: TRBV14; J: TRBJ2-7; size: NA; D: NA
CDR3: CASSYDRLGYNEQFF; DNA: TGTGCCAGCAGTTACGACCGCCTTGGGTACAATGAGCAGTTCTTC; V: TRBV6-5; J: TRBJ2-1; size: NA; D: NA